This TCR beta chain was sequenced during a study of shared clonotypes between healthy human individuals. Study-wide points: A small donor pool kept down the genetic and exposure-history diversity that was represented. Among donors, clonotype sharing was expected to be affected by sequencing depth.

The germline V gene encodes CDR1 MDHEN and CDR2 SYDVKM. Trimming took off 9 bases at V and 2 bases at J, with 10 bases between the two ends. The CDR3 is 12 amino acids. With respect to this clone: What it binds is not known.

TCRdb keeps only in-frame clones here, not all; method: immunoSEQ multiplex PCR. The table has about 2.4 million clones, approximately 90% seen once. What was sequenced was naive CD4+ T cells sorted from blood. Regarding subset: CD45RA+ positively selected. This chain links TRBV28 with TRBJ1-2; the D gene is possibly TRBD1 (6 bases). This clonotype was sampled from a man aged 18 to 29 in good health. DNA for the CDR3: TGTGCCAGTGGACAGACCAACTATGGCTACACCTTC. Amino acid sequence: CASGQTNYGYTF.